The clone carrying this TCR beta chain was observed a few times. Unique molecular identifiers were built into the TCR beta cDNA libraries. TCRdb independently ran MiXCR on the PCR reads; one entry per CDR3 protein. The sample gives 650,000 to 850,000 distinct CDR3 sequences, approximately 53% of which show up once; 4.6% is in the top ten. The data stem from a study of post-analysis software for immune sequencing data. Material for sequencing was blood. This clonotype was obtained from a girl aged 10-17 years with multiple sclerosis.

In nucleotides, the CDR3 is TGTGCCAGCAGCCAGGAGGGACGGCCACCTGAAGCTTTCTTT. This codes for CASSQEGRPPEAFF. The chain has TRBV3-1 and TRBJ1-1; a weak D match, TRBD1 (5 bases). The CDR3 is 14 residues long. Trimming pared 3 bases from V and 6 bases from J, leaving 14 bases between. The V gene's germline CDR1 is LGHDT and CDR2 YNNKEL (reference sequence).